A selection of T cell receptor beta chains follows, all from one sample in a study of blood T cell repertoires in COVID-19. Profiled with immunoSEQ multiplex PCR; TCRdb holds only in-frame clones, not every one. This sample has about 140,000 clones, with around 88% found just once. Sequencing was done on a sample of peripheral blood. The receptors stem from a man between 60 and 75 years old with active or convalescent COVID-19. CDR3s include the opening cysteine and the closing phenylalanine or tryptophan. A D gene is named only where the DNA matches it firmly.

>TRBJ2-6|TRBV4-3|TRBD2
TGCGCCAGCAGCCAAGACCCTAGCGGGGGGGCCTCTGGGGCCAACGTCCTGACTTTC
CASSQDPSGGASGANVLTF
>TRBJ1-2|TRBV9|TRBD1
TGTGCCAGCAGCCCGCAGGGGGGCGCGACTTTCGGTGGCTACACCTTC
CASSPQGGATFGGYTF
>TRBJ2-3|TRBV11-3|TRBD2
TGTGCCAGCAGCTTCGTAGCGGGGGGCGAGGGAGATACGCAGTATTTT
CASSFVAGGEGDTQYF
>TRBJ1-5|TRBV24-1|TRBD1
TGTGCCACCAGTGATCCTCAGGGGGCGAGCAATCAGCCCCAGCATTTT
CATSDPQGASNQPQHF
>TRBJ2-7|TRBV28|TRBD2
TGTGCCAGCAGTCCGCTCTGGACTAGCGGCTCCTACGAGCAGTACTTC
CASSPLWTSGSYEQYF
>TRBJ1-1|TRBV18|.
TGTGCCAGCTCACCACCCTTAGCGGGCACTGAAGCTTTCTTT
CASSPPLAGTEAFF
>TRBJ2-7|TRBV28|.
TGTGCCAGCAGTTCCCCGTTGTTGACAACTAGTTGGAACGAGCAGTACTTC
CASSSPLLTTSWNEQYF
>TRBJ2-7|TRBV4-3|.
TGCGCCAGCAGCAGACTTTACAGGAACCCAATAGAAGACGAGCAGTACTTC
CASSRLYRNPIEDEQYF
>TRBJ2-7|TRBV19|.
TGTGCCAGTAGAGAAGCAGGAGGGCGGTACGAGCAGTACTTC
CASREAGGRYEQYF
>TRBJ1-5|TRBV5-6|TRBD1
TGTGCCAGCAGCTCACTGGAGGGGGCGAGCAATCAGCCCCAGCATTTT
CASSSLEGASNQPQHF
>TRBJ2-1|TRBV7-7|.
TGTGCTAGCAGCCCAGACTATACCAATGAGCAGTTCTTC
CASSPDYTNEQFF